These T cell receptor beta chains were read from a single sample in a study of T cells in Graves' hyperthyroidism and ophthalmopathy. TCRdb used MiXCR to reprocess the multiplex PCR reads, holding one entry per CDR3 protein. The sample has about 400,000 distinct CDR3 sequences; about 15% are singletons. Sample: blood. These receptors originate from a young woman with Graves' hyperthyroidism. CDR3s include the opening cysteine and the closing phenylalanine or tryptophan. The D gene is left open where the match is weak.

v_gene: TRBV7-3; j_gene: TRBJ2-3; d_gene: NA; CDR3aa: CASSIAPGSGDTQYF
v_gene: TRBV24-1; j_gene: TRBJ2-3; d_gene: NA; CDR3aa: CATSVPVGGGTDTQYF
v_gene: TRBV20-1; j_gene: TRBJ2-7; d_gene: NA; CDR3aa: CSASSFQFGHTYEQYF
v_gene: TRBV10-3; j_gene: TRBJ2-2; d_gene: TRBD1; CDR3aa: CAISAGQGGTGELFF
v_gene: TRBV27; j_gene: TRBJ1-6; d_gene: NA; CDR3aa: CASSEGRINSPLHF
v_gene: TRBV3-1; j_gene: TRBJ1-1; d_gene: NA; CDR3aa: CASSRDQGSNTEAFF
v_gene: TRBV7-9; j_gene: TRBJ2-3; d_gene: NA; CDR3aa: CASSLRRQDTQYF
v_gene: TRBV10-1; j_gene: TRBJ2-5; d_gene: NA; CDR3aa: CASSRDPQETQYF
v_gene: TRBV7-3; j_gene: TRBJ2-1; d_gene: NA; CDR3aa: CASSLDRIGNEQFF
v_gene: TRBV3-1; j_gene: TRBJ1-1; d_gene: NA; CDR3aa: CASSDDRRNTEAFF
v_gene: TRBV18; j_gene: TRBJ2-2; d_gene: NA; CDR3aa: CTSSLLGGNTGELFF
v_gene: TRBV11-3; j_gene: TRBJ2-3; d_gene: NA; CDR3aa: CASAQTGLPTDTQYF
v_gene: TRBV20-1; j_gene: TRBJ2-1; d_gene: TRBD2; CDR3aa: CSASPSWDSGVYNEQFF
v_gene: TRBV10-3; j_gene: TRBJ2-1; d_gene: NA; CDR3aa: CAIRVAGAGLATYNEQFF
v_gene: TRBV7-9; j_gene: TRBJ2-5; d_gene: TRBD1; CDR3aa: CASSLPSGGQRETQYF
v_gene: TRBV18; j_gene: TRBJ2-1; d_gene: TRBD2; CDR3aa: CASTGLAGTYNEQFF
v_gene: TRBV19; j_gene: TRBJ2-7; d_gene: NA; CDR3aa: CASSINRLAGSFEQYF
v_gene: TRBV5-1; j_gene: TRBJ2-3; d_gene: TRBD2; CDR3aa: CASGGYQRELDTQYF
v_gene: TRBV6-2/TRBV6-3; j_gene: TRBJ2-7; d_gene: TRBD2; CDR3aa: CASSYGLAGGLLYEQYF
v_gene: TRBV6-1; j_gene: TRBJ1-1; d_gene: NA; CDR3aa: CASSVTPLGPSNTEAFF
v_gene: TRBV25-1; j_gene: TRBJ2-3; d_gene: TRBD2; CDR3aa: CASSDSKTSGVSDTQYF
v_gene: TRBV6-1; j_gene: TRBJ1-5; d_gene: TRBD1; CDR3aa: CASTFAGTGDQPQHF
v_gene: TRBV12-3/TRBV12-4; j_gene: TRBJ2-1; d_gene: TRBD2; CDR3aa: CASSLAGGPAGEQFF
v_gene: TRBV25-1; j_gene: TRBJ2-1; d_gene: TRBD2; CDR3aa: CASSEASGNEQFF
v_gene: TRBV9; j_gene: TRBJ2-7; d_gene: NA; CDR3aa: CASSVTEGYEQYF
v_gene: TRBV10-3; j_gene: TRBJ2-3; d_gene: TRBD1; CDR3aa: CAVGTADTKYF
v_gene: TRBV6-2/TRBV6-3; j_gene: TRBJ2-7; d_gene: TRBD2; CDR3aa: CASSYGSSGRYEQYF
v_gene: TRBV28; j_gene: TRBJ2-5; d_gene: NA; CDR3aa: CASSLSRPQETQYF
v_gene: TRBV3-1; j_gene: TRBJ2-1; d_gene: NA; CDR3aa: CASSQDKSYEQFF
v_gene: TRBV6-2/TRBV6-3; j_gene: TRBJ2-5; d_gene: TRBD2; CDR3aa: CASSFGLLAGNEETQYF
v_gene: TRBV28; j_gene: TRBJ2-7; d_gene: NA; CDR3aa: CASSPPTRDTSYEQYF
v_gene: TRBV12-3/TRBV12-4; j_gene: TRBJ2-3; d_gene: NA; CDR3aa: CASSFGGPTDTQYF
v_gene: TRBV27; j_gene: TRBJ2-1; d_gene: TRBD1; CDR3aa: CASSPYPTGTVYNEQFF
v_gene: TRBV20-1; j_gene: TRBJ2-2; d_gene: NA; CDR3aa: CSADRDTGKANTGELFF
v_gene: TRBV4-1; j_gene: TRBJ1-6; d_gene: NA; CDR3aa: CASSQVPTTDYNSPLHF